The subject of this entry is one TCR beta chain. In this sample, this clone turned up once. Its cognate antigen has yet to be identified. A much larger clone is a single base away; this may be a read error. These data are taken from a study of shared clonotypes between healthy human individuals (dated by TCRdb to the early 2020s). With respect to the entire study: The cohort included three men and a couple of women between 18 and 49 years of age. The study deeply sequenced blood TCR repertoires of about five healthy adults to estimate repertoire size and the extent of clonotype sharing between individuals. For each donor, CD4 naive and CD4 memory were each given three plates, CD8 naive was given two plates, and CD8 memory was given one plate. Between about 0.85 and 10 billion PBMCs per donor were obtained by leukapheresis. Different laboratories and diverse techniques were used to prepare libraries and sequence TCR repertoires, to increase sequencing depth and limit assay-specific biases.

CD8 naive samples were CD45RO-negative cells positively selected for CCR7, giving a CD45RA+CCR7+ population that excluded TemRA cells. Donors were healthy HIV-negative adults with no recently reported acute infections or vaccinations. All donors were Caucasian adults living in Nashville, Tennessee, USA. After blood collection by leukapheresis, PBMCs were isolated using Ficoll-Histopaque density gradient centrifugation and then cryopreserved in the vapor phase of liquid nitrogen. Analytical flow cytometry was used to check the purity and quantity of every magnetically sorted T cell population. Each sorted fraction had its genomic DNA isolated and then quantified by UV absorbance on a Nanodrop 2000c. Using the deep immunoSEQ assay, TCR CDR3 regions were amplified from genomic DNA by multiplex PCR. Genomic DNA extracted from each cell subset was distributed evenly over all wells of several immunoSEQ 96-well plates, and each plate served as one replicate. For sorted subsets, approximately 0.2 ug of genomic DNA, equivalent to about 30,000 T cell genomes, went into each replicate PCR. The purified libraries were quantified using a Qubit 3.0 fluorometer, sized with a Bioanalyzer 2100, and then quantified again using the KAPA Library Quantification kit. A separate single-read 150-cycle Illumina NextSeq 550 flow cell was used to sequence each immunoSEQ 96-well plate. The authors processed their data as follows. Because only junctional sequences without quality scores were contained in the immunoSEQ output, filtering matching that applied to full-length reads could not be performed. Sequences were annotated with PyIR, a Python wrapper for IgBLAST v1.9, and V/J genes and CDR3 were assigned using IMGT germline references. Reads with weak V/J assignments (E-value above 1e-6), missing CDR3, stop codons, out-of-frame junctions, or ambiguous translated residues were removed. V3J clonotypes were defined as sequences sharing the same inferred V gene, J gene, and CDR3 amino acid sequence. Percentage overlap between repertoires was calculated by dividing the number of shared unique clonotypes by the size of the smaller repertoire. Three approaches were used to assess repertoire richness: RTK rarefaction, the Chao1 estimator, and Recon v2.1 estimates of unobserved clonotypes. OLGA was used to compute generation probabilities for all TCRbeta clonotypes that the gDNA method yielded from several donors. The table was pulled from immuneACCESS by TCRdb, which kept in-frame rearrangements only. Such tables lose some clones; where checked, under half of the loss comes from unresolved V genes, and the rest has no known cause. That table gives V, J and clone size, and the DNA gave D and trimming. Here the sample has some 2 million clones; about 94% occur a single time. In total, the top ten clones hold 1% to 1.3% of the sample.

Results the study describes overall, beyond this receptor: Estimated clonotype richness was generally larger for naive than for memory subsets. Sharing across a handful of donors was observed for approximately 4.6% of naive CD4, over 3% of naive CD8, about 2.3% of memory CD4, and approximately 0.41% of memory CD8 clonotypes. Higher generation probabilities were observed for clonotypes shared by all four sorted-subset donors than for non-shared clonotypes. Because the study included only a small number of donors, the genetic and exposure-history diversity represented was limited. Based on pairwise subsampling, the degree of clonotype sharing among donors was expected to be affected by sequencing depth. Sampling was restricted to blood, and TCR repertoires in tissues likely differ from the TCR repertoires found in blood. Incomplete sequencing was indicated by rarefaction of sorted-subset datasets, despite the large sequencing depth.

Based on the germline V gene (reference sequence), the CDR1 and CDR2 sequences are MNHNY and SVGAGI. V loses 3 bases of germline sequence and J loses 6 bases, and the interval between the two ends is 9 bases. Including the terminal cysteine and phenylalanine, the CDR3 comprises 13 residues. Only CDR3 DNA remains: 39 bases, in frame from the first base. The source is a man younger than 30 in good health. The chain joins TRBV6-6 to TRBJ2-4, with a weak D call of TRBD1 (6 bases match). Sequenced sample: naive CD8+ T cells sorted from blood. Read against the paper, the sample's cell subset or site label means: CD45RA+CCR7+. The CDR3: CASSYGGGNIQYF. The bases are TGTGCCAGCAGTTATGGGGGCGGAAACATTCAGTACTTC.